This section outlines one TCR beta chain sequence together with its context. Its specificity is unknown. This specimen comes from a study of identical twins. General study findings and limits: While abundant cord blood beta clonotypes carried fewer insertions, memory repertoires showed no such pattern. Invariant T cells like MAIT and iNKT could partly confound the zero-insertion analyses.

Unique molecular identifiers were present on cDNA, and template switching added a universal primer site. Each CDR3 protein is one row after TCRdb ran MiXCR on the 5' RACE reads. The data hold 700,000 to 950,000 distinct CDR3 sequences, with 10% to 15% observed a single time. Losses at the gene ends were 8 bases for V and 4 bases for J; bases not matched to a gene: 14. This CDR3 comprises 16 residues. Germline V lookup: CDR1 MNHEY, CDR2 SVGEGT. In addition, the sample was reused for a study of yellow fever vaccine responses in identical twins. That study adds: Twins reportedly mounted vaccine T cell responses that seemed partly convergent, partly personalized.

The source of this sequence is a woman under 30 in good health. The rearrangement links TRBV6-2 or TRBV6-3 to TRBJ2-1, with TRBD2 matching 7 bases. The sample comprised PBMCs. This CDR3 reads CASDQATGGPYNEQFF. The CDR3 DNA reads as TGTGCCAGCGATCAGGCAACGGGAGGTCCGTACAATGAGCAGTTCTTC.